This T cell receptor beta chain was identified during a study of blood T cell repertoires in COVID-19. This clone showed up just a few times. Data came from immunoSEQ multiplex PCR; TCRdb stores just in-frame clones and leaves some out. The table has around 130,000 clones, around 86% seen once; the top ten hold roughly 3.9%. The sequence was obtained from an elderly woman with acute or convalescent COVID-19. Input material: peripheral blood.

CDR3 amino acids: CASSYYRDRDGYTF. In DNA, the CDR3 is TGTGCCAGCAGTTACTATCGGGACAGGGATGGCTACACCTTC. The chain joins TRBV6-5 to TRBJ1-2, with 9 nucleotides matching TRBD1. With 1 base clipped from V and 6 bases from J, the junction kept 3 bases outside the gene matches. There are 14 residues in the CDR3. Germline assignment: CDR1 MNHEY and CDR2 SVGAGI.